This TCR beta chain was captured by sequencing in a study of T cells in Graves' hyperthyroidism and ophthalmopathy. This clonotype was picked up a small number of times. Its matching antigen is unknown. Study-level results: A median around 6 months before onset, the model predicted ophthalmopathy.

Trimming shortened V by 1 base and J by 0 bases, and 11 bases separated the two germline ends. Germline CDR1 and CDR2: LNHNV and YYDKDF (reference sequence). The CDR3 runs 16 residues. TCR beta CDR3 region amplification was performed from RNA transcripts. Carried out on the TCR CDR3, a first-round RT-PCR used the HTBI primer set. Each CDR3 protein is one row after TCRdb ran MiXCR on the multiplex PCR reads. The sample contains hundreds of thousands of distinct CDR3 sequences, approximately 19% of which appear only once. Inclusion characteristics of ophthalmopathy patients comprised a Clinical Activity Score of at least 3, a NOSPECS grade of at least 4, and duration under 3 months.

Source material: blood. The origin of this receptor is a man over 45 with Graves' ophthalmopathy. J is TRBJ2-3 and V is TRBV15; D not resolved. Written as DNA, the CDR3 is TGTGCCACCAGCAGAGGTCCCACCCCTAGCACAGATACGCAGTATTTT. Translated, it gives CATSRGPTPSTDTQYF.